A single sample gave rise to the 4 T cell receptor beta chains below, sequenced in a study of cytomegalovirus exposure and HLA in healthy donors. Assay: immunoSEQ multiplex PCR; the TCRdb copy retains only in-frame clones and omits some. Here the sample spans around 150,000 clones, about 85% being singletons. The sequenced material came from PBMCs. The receptors originated from a man aged 25-40 years in good health and CMV-seropositive.

This clone was detected only once. The rearrangement links TRBV5-5 to TRBJ2-5; possibly TRBD1 for D (7 bases). This CDR3 comprises 14 residues. The V end was cut by 4 bases, the J end by 5 bases, with 15 bases between. Germline CDR1 is SGHKS and CDR2 is YYEKEE (reference sequence). The CDR3 coding sequence is TGTGCCAGCAGCGGAGGGGGCGCAGGGGAGACCCAGTACTTC. Its protein product is CASSGGGAGETQYF.

The chain couples TRBV18 to TRBJ2-7; D may be TRBD2 (6 bases). The CDR3 spans 17 residues. Deletions cut 2 bases from V and 0 bases from J, with 17 bases between. Germline V lookup: CDR1 KGHSH, CDR2 LQKENI. The CDR3 is CASSPTTGLLSSYEQYF. The CDR3, as DNA: TGTGCCAGCTCACCAACCACAGGACTACTGAGCTCCTACGAGCAGTACTTC. The full variable domain, completed using reference TRBV18 and TRBJ2-7, is NAGVMQNPRHLVRRRGQEARLRCSPMKGHSHVYWYRQLPEEGLKFMVYLQKENIIDESGMPKERFSAEFPKEGPSILRIQQVVRGDSAAYFCASSPTTGLLSSYEQYFGPGTRLTVT.

This rearrangement joins TRBV7-9 to TRBJ2-1; D is possibly TRBD2 (5 bases). V was trimmed by 6 bases and J by 0 bases, leaving 12 bases between them. Looked up from germline, CDR1 is SEHNR and CDR2 is FQNEAQ (reference sequence). This CDR3 is built from 15 residues. The CDR3: CASSSTGSSYNEQFF. The CDR3 DNA follows: TGTGCCAGCAGTTCCACTGGGAGCTCCTACAATGAGCAGTTCTTC.

This rearrangement joins TRBV5-1 to TRBJ2-3, with 8 nucleotides matching TRBD1. The CDR3 covers 14 residues. Per germline, CDR1 SGHRS and CDR2 YFSETQ. Trimming removed 4 bases from V and 4 bases from J; junction bases left unmatched: 5. This CDR3 is CASSDRTGPDTQYF. The CDR3 DNA is TGCGCCAGCAGCGACAGGACAGGGCCAGATACGCAGTATTTT. The full variable domain, completed using reference TRBV5-1 and TRBJ2-3, is KAGVTQTPRYLIKTRGQQVTLSCSPISGHRSVSWYQQTPGQGLQFLFEYFSETQRNKGNFPGRFSGRQFSNSRSEMNVSTLELGDSALYLCASSDRTGPDTQYFGPGTRLTVL.